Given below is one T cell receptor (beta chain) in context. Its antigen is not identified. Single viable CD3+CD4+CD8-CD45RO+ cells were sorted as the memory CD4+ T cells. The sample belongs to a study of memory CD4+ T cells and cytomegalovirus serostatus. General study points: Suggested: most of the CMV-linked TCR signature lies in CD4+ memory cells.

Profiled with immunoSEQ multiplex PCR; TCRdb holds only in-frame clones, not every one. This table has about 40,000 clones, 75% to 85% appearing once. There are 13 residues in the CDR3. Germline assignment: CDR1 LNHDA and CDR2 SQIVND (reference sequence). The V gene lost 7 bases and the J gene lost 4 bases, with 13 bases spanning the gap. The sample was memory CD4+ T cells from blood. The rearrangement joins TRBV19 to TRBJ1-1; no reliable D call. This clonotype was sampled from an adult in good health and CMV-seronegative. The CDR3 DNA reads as TGTGCCAGTATTGGGAAGGGAAGCACTGAAGCTTTCTTT. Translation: CASIGKGSTEAFF.